This TCR beta chain was identified during a study of T cells in Graves' hyperthyroidism and ophthalmopathy. On the study more broadly: The blood sample was taken at first diagnosis, before treatment began.

Trimming cost V 5 bases and J 0 bases, with 14 bases left between them. Germline assignment: CDR1 MNHNS and CDR2 SASEGT. There are 16 residues in the CDR3. Template material for amplifying TCR beta CDR3 regions consisted of RNA transcripts. RT-PCR in the first round (using the HTBI primer set) targeted the TCR CDR3. Each CDR3 protein is one row after TCRdb ran MiXCR on the multiplex PCR reads. The table shows roughly 640,000 distinct CDR3 sequences, with around 16% occurring only once. The receptor was isolated from a middle-aged woman with Graves' ophthalmopathy. This chain uses TRBV6-1 with TRBJ2-1, with D unresolved. Sequencing was performed on blood. CDR3 sequence (DNA): TGTGCCAGCAGTACCATTGGAACAGTCTCCTACAATGAGCAGTTCTTC. Its protein product is CASSTIGTVSYNEQFF.